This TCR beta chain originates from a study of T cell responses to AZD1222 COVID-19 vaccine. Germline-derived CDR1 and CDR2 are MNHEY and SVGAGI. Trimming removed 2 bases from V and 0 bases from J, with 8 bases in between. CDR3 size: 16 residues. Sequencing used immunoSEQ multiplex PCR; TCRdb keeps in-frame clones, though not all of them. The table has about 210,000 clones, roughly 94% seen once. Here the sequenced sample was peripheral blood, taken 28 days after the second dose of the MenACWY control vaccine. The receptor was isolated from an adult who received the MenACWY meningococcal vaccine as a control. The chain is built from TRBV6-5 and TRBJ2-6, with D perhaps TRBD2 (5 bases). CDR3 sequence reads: CASSYGGSSGANVLTF. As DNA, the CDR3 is TGTGCCAGCAGTTACGGAGGCTCCTCTGGGGCCAACGTCCTGACTTTC.